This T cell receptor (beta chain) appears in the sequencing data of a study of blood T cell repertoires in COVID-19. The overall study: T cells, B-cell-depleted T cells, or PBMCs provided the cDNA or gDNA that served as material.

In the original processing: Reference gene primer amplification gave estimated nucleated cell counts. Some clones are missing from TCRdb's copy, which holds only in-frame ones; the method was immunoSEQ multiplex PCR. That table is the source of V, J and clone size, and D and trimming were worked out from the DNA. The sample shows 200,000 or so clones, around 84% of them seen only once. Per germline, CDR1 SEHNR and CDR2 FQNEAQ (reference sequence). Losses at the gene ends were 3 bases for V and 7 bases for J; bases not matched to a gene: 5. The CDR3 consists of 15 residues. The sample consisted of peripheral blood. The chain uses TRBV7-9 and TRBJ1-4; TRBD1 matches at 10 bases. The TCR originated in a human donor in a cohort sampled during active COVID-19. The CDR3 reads CASSFGTGAGEKLFF. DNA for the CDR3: TGTGCCAGCAGCTTCGGGACAGGGGCAGGTGAAAAACTGTTTTTT.